This T cell receptor (beta chain) was recorded in a study of T cell changes during pregnancy in multiple sclerosis. Germline lookup yields CDR1 SGHDN and CDR2 FVKESK. CDR3 length: 18 amino acids. V shed 0 bases and J 9 bases; nucleotides not matched to a gene: 17. Some clones are missing from TCRdb's copy, which holds only in-frame ones; the method was immunoSEQ multiplex PCR. Seen here are about 36,000 clones, 90% to 95% observed once, and the top ten hold 0.45% to 0.5%. The J gene is TRBJ2-1, the V gene TRBV14; 7 positions agree with TRBD1. This TCR derives from a female donor in good health, enrolled as a control in a pregnancy study. The sample was CD4+ T cells from peripheral blood mononuclear cells, taken in the second trimester of pregnancy. CDR3 in amino acids: CASSQDRWRQGRSSEQFF. CDR3 bases: TGTGCCAGCAGCCAAGATCGATGGAGACAGGGTAGGAGTTCTGAGCAGTTCTTC.